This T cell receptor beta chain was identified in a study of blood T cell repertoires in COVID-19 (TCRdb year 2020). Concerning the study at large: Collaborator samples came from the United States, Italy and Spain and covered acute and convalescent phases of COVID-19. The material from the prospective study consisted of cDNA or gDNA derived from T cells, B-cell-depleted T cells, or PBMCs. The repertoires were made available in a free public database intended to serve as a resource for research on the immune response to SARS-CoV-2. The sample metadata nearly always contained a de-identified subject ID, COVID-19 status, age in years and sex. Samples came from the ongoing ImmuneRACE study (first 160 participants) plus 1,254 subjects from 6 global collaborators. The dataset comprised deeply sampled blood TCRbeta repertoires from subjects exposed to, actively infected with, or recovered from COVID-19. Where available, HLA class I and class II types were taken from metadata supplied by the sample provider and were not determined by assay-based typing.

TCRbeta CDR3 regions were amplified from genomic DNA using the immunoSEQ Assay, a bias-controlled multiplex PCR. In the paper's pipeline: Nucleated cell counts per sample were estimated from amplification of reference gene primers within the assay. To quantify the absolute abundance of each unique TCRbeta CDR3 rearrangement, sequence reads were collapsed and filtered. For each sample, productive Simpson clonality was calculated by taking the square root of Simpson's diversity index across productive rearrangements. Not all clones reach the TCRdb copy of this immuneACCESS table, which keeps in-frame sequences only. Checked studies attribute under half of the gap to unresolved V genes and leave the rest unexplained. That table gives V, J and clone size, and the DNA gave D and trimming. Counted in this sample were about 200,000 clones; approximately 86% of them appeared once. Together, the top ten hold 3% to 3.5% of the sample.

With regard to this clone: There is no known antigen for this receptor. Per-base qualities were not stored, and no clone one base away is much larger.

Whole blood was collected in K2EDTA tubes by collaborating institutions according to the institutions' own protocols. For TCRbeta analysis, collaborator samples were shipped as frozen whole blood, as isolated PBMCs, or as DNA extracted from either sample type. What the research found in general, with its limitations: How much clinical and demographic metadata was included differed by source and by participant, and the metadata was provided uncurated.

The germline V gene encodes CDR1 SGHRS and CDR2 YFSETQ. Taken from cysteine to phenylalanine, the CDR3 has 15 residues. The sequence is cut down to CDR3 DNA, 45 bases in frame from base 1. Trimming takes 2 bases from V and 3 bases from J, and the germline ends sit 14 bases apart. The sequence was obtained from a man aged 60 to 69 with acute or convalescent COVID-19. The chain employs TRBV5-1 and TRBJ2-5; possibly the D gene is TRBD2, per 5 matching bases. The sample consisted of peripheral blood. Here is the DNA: TGCGCCAGCAGCTTAAGTGGGAGAGGAGAAGAGACCCAGTACTTC. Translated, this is CASSLSGRGEETQYF.